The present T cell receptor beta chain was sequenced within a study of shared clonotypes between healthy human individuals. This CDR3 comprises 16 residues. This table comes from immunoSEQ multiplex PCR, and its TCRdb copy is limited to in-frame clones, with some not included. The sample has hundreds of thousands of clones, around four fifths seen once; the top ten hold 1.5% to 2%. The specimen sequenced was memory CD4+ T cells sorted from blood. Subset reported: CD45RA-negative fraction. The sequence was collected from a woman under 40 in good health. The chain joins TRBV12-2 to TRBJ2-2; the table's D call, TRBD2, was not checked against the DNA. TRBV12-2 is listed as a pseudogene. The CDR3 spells CASRLSTRVSTGELFF. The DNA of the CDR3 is TGTGCAAGTCGCTTATCGACTAGAGTTTCCACCGGGGAGCTGTTTTTT.